A single sample gave rise to the 27 T cell receptor beta chains below, sequenced in a study of Ad26.COV2.S vaccination and SARS-CoV-2 variants. The protocol was immunoSEQ multiplex PCR, while the TCRdb copy is restricted to in-frame clones and leaves out a portion. The repertoire holds roughly 380,000 clones, with under 95% as singletons. The sample was peripheral blood, taken after recovery from COVID-19. The receptor source for this set is a human donor who had recovered from COVID-19.

The V and J genes are TRBV7-9 and TRBJ1-5; D is undetermined. V lost 3 bases to trimming and J lost 1 base, with 7 bases between them. This CDR3 is built from 14 residues. Germline V lookup: CDR1 SEHNR, CDR2 FQNEAQ (reference sequence). The chain's CDR3 is CASSFTESNQPQHF. CDR3 bases: TGTGCCAGCAGCTTCACAGAAAGCAATCAGCCCCAGCATTTT. Supplemented by reference TRBV7-9 and TRBJ1-5, the full variable domain reads DTGVSQNPRHKITKRGQNVTFRCDPISEHNRLYWYRQTLGQGPEFLTYFQNEAQLEKSRLLSDRFSAERPKGSFSTLEIQRTEQGDSAMYLCASSFTESNQPQHFGDGTRLSIL.

The rearrangement joins TRBV13 to TRBJ1-6; D call uncertain. This CDR3 spans 15 amino acids. Germline CDR1 reads PRHDT; CDR2 reads FYEKMQ (reference sequence). V shed 1 base and J shed 8 bases, with 12 bases lying between them. Here the CDR3 reads CASSLVTNRDSPLHF. The DNA of the CDR3 is TGTGCCAGCAGCTTAGTCACCAATAGGGATTCACCCCTCCACTTT.

This clone was detected a few times. The chain uses TRBV7-6 and TRBJ2-7; tentatively, D is TRBD1 or TRBD2 (6 bases each). Germline CDR1 and CDR2: SGHVS and FNYEAQ. V was clipped by 2 bases and J by 9 bases, with 11 bases between them. The CDR3 is 12 amino acids. The CDR3 bases are TGTGCCAGCAGCTTACCGGGGGCCGGGCAGTACTTC. Its protein is CASSLPGAGQYF. Full variable domain (remainder filled in from reference TRBV7-6 and TRBJ2-7): GAGVSQSPRYKVTKRGQDVALRCDPISGHVSLYWYRQALGQGPEFLTYFNYEAQQDKSGLPNDRFSAERPEGSISTLTIQRTEQRDSAMYRCASSLPGAGQYFGPGTRLTVT.

The chain couples TRBV5-1 to TRBJ2-7; 9 bases are a match to TRBD1. The CDR3 is 14 residues long. The V segment lost 4 bases and the J segment 3 bases; nucleotides outside the gene matches: 5. CDR1 SGHRS and CDR2 YFSETQ come from the germline V gene. The CDR3 sequence: CASSTGTGNYEQYF. The DNA of the CDR3 is TGCGCCAGCAGCACCGGGACAGGGAACTACGAGCAGTACTTC.

The genes are TRBV12-5 and TRBJ2-3, with D possibly being TRBD2 (7 bases). CDR1 is LGHNT, CDR2 FRNRAP, per germline. The V end was cut by 7 bases, the J end by 4 bases, with 15 bases between. There are 14 residues in the CDR3. The CDR3 is CASAKGGAADTQYF. Here the CDR3 DNA reads TGTGCTAGTGCCAAGGGGGGGGCAGCAGATACGCAGTATTTT.

This sequence joins TRBV29-1 and TRBJ2-1; the D is unclear. This CDR3 contains 13 residues. Looked up from germline, CDR1 is SQVTM and CDR2 is ANQGSEA. The CDR3 region has the DNA TGCGTCTGTGGTCACCGCTCCTACAATGAGCAGTTCTTC. It specifies CVCGHRSYNEQFF.

The chain uses TRBV19 and TRBJ1-2; a weak D match, TRBD1 (5 bases). The CDR3 runs to 16 residues. The V and J ends lost 4 bases and 3 bases respectively, with 18 bases between them. CDR1 LNHDA and CDR2 SQIVND come from the germline V gene (reference sequence). The CDR3 spells CASSTSYAGTDYGYTF. The DNA of the CDR3 is TGTGCCAGTAGTACCTCCTACGCGGGGACGGACTATGGCTACACCTTC.

This chain joins TRBV19 and TRBJ2-7; no reliable D call. V shed 4 bases and J shed 0 bases, with 7 bases lying between them. Germline loops: CDR1 LNHDA, CDR2 SQIVND (reference sequence). This CDR3 region has 13 residues. CDR3 protein: CASSKGPSYEQYF. The DNA of the CDR3 is TGTGCCAGTAGTAAGGGCCCCTCCTACGAGCAGTACTTC.

The rearrangement joins TRBV5-1 to TRBJ1-3, with D possibly being TRBD1 (6 bases). Germline-derived CDR1 and CDR2 are SGHRS and YFSETQ. Trimming took off 0 bases at V and 2 bases at J, with 6 bases between the two ends. The CDR3 runs to 14 residues. Here the CDR3 DNA reads TGCGCCAGCAGCTTGGGGACAGCTGGAAACACCATATATTTT. This codes for CASSLGTAGNTIYF.

Comment on this clone: Other DNA sequences in this specimen translate into the identical CDR3. The rearrangement joins TRBV5-1 to TRBJ1-1; perhaps TRBD1 as D (6 bases). This CDR3 is built from 15 residues. Germline values: CDR1 SGHRS, CDR2 YFSETQ. Between the trimmed V and J ends, which lost 0 bases and 0 bases, there was a span of 9 bases. The CDR3 sequence: CASSLASGVNTEAFF. CDR3 in DNA: TGCGCCAGCAGCTTGGCCTCAGGGGTGAACACTGAAGCTTTCTTT.

J is TRBJ1-1 and V is TRBV9; 9 nucleotides align to TRBD1. Trimming took 4 bases from V and 3 from J; bases not matched to a gene: 7. Germline assignment: CDR1 SGDLS and CDR2 YYNGEE. This CDR3 has 15 residues. The CDR3 bases are TGTGCCAGCAGCCCTAGGACAGGGGAGGACACTGAAGCTTTCTTT. This translates into CASSPRTGEDTEAFF.

J is TRBJ1-5 and V is TRBV7-9; D not resolved. Per the germline V gene, CDR1 is SEHNR and CDR2 is FQNEAQ (reference sequence). The CDR3 spans 13 residues. V was shortened by 1 base and J by 7 bases, with 8 bases between the two germline ends. Here the CDR3 reads CASSLGDGQPQHF. CDR3 DNA sequence: TGTGCCAGCAGCTTAGGGGATGGACAGCCCCAGCATTTT.

This chain links TRBV5-6 with TRBJ2-5, with 9 positions matching TRBD1. After removal of 4 bases from V and 4 bases from J, the junction contained 11 bases not matched to a gene. This CDR3 spans 16 amino acids. Germline-derived CDR1 and CDR2 are SGHDT and YYEEEE. The CDR3 bases are TGTGCCAGCAGCCTCAAAATAACAGGGGGCAGAGAGACCCAGTACTTC. It encodes CASSLKITGGRETQYF. Based on the CDR3 plus reference TRBV5-6 and TRBJ2-5, the full variable domain is DAGVTQSPTHLIKTRGQQVTLRCSPKSGHDTVSWYQQALGQGPQFIFQYYEEEERQRGNFPDRFSGHQFPNYSSELNVNALLLGDSALYLCASSLKITGGRETQYFGPGTRLLVL.

The V gene is TRBV5-6, the J gene TRBJ2-7; D is unclear. Between the trimmed V and J ends, which lost 0 bases and 3 bases, there was a span of 10 bases. This CDR3 has 14 residues. Germline CDR1 SGHDT, CDR2 YYEEEE. The CDR3 bases are TGTGCCAGCAGCTTGGGAACGGTAAACTACGAGCAGTACTTC. Translating it yields CASSLGTVNYEQYF. The full variable domain, its missing parts supplied by reference TRBV5-6 and TRBJ2-7, is DAGVTQSPTHLIKTRGQQVTLRCSPKSGHDTVSWYQQALGQGPQFIFQYYEEEERQRGNFPDRFSGHQFPNYSSELNVNALLLGDSALYLCASSLGTVNYEQYFGPGTRLTVT.

The chain is built from TRBV10-2 and TRBJ2-1; D perhaps matches TRBD2 (7 bases). CDR1 is WSHSY, CDR2 SAAADI, per germline. The CDR3 has 14 amino acids. Between the trimmed V and J ends, which lost 2 bases and 8 bases, there was a span of 13 bases. The CDR3 sequence: CASSEPGGWDEQFF. The CDR3 coding sequence is TGCGCCAGCAGTGAGCCGGGGGGCTGGGATGAGCAGTTCTTC.

This clone was observed a single time. DNA of the CDR3: TGTGCCAGCACCTTAATGGGGGCGGGGGGGCCGCGCACAGATACGCAGTATTTT. Protein: CASTLMGAGGPRTDTQYF. V and J are TRBV27 and TRBJ2-3; TRBD2 agrees at 9 bases. Germline V lookup: CDR1 MNHEY, CDR2 SMNVEV (reference sequence). The trim removed 7 bases at V and 1 base at J, leaving 15 bases unmatched. This CDR3 contains 18 residues.

The rearrangement uses TRBV5-1 and TRBJ2-3; TRBD2 matches at 11 bases. The CDR3 is 15 amino acids. Trimming cost V 2 bases and J 1 base; bases outside gene matches: 0. Per the germline V gene, CDR1 is SGHRS and CDR2 is YFSETQ. The DNA of the CDR3 is TGCGCCAGCAGCTTTAGCGGGGGGGGCACAGATACGCAGTATTTT. As protein: CASSFSGGGTDTQYF.

In this sample, this clone turned up once. This sequence joins TRBV5-1 and TRBJ2-1; 9 bases align to TRBD1. CDR1 is SGHRS, CDR2 YFSETQ, per germline. This CDR3 has 18 amino acids. The V segment lost 4 bases and the J segment 4 bases; nucleotides outside the gene matches: 15. CDR3 amino acids: CASSQPPGTGNLYNEQFF. In nucleotides, the CDR3 is TGCGCCAGCAGCCAACCCCCGGGGACAGGGAACCTATACAATGAGCAGTTCTTC.

A single count supports this clone. This rearrangement joins TRBV18 to TRBJ1-3, with D maybe TRBD1 (5 bases). The CDR3 is made up of 15 amino acids. V lost 0 bases and J 4 bases, leaving 10 bases between the germline ends. The germline V gene encodes CDR1 KGHSH and CDR2 LQKENI. CDR3 region: CASSPPGGTGNTIYF. For the CDR3, the DNA is TGTGCCAGCTCACCACCCGGGGGTACAGGAAACACCATATATTTT.

The CDR3 spells CASSVASGGNYGYTF. The DNA for the CDR3 is TGTGCCAGCAGCGTAGCTTCGGGGGGTAACTATGGCTACACCTTC. This chain links TRBV9 with TRBJ1-2, with D possibly TRBD1 on 5 matching bases. The V end was cut by 0 bases, the J end by 1 base, with 10 bases between. Germline V CDR1 and CDR2: SGDLS, YYNGEE. The CDR3 sequence is 15 residues long.

This chain joins TRBV18 and TRBJ2-7; D might be TRBD2 (5 bases). V was clipped by 3 bases and J by 2 bases, with 11 bases between them. The length of the CDR3 is 14 residues. CDR1 is KGHSH and CDR2 is LQKENI in the germline V gene. The CDR3 nucleotides are TGTGCCAGCTCACCTGGTACGGGAACCTACGAGCAGTACTTC. It yields the protein CASSPGTGTYEQYF.

The chain is built from TRBV7-9 and TRBJ1-4, with D possibly TRBD1 on 6 matching bases. CDR1 SEHNR and CDR2 FQNEAQ come from the germline V gene (reference sequence). Trimming removed 1 base from V and 5 bases from J, with 20 bases in between. The CDR3 consists of 18 residues. CDR3 nucleotides: TGTGCCAGCAGCTTAGGGGGGGCTGGCCTGGGAATAAATGAAAAACTGTTTTTT. Translated, it gives CASSLGGAGLGINEKLFF.

In its sample, this clone was seen a few times. This chain joins TRBV7-6 and TRBJ2-2, with TRBD2 matching over 10 bases. Germline CDR1 and CDR2: SGHVS and FNYEAQ. V trimming: 1 base; J trimming: 4 bases; junction bases outside the gene matches: 6. The CDR3 sequence is 17 residues long. CDR3 protein: CASSLEAGGLGTGELFF. The DNA for the CDR3 is TGTGCCAGCAGCTTAGAAGCGGGGGGGCTCGGCACCGGGGAGCTGTTTTTT.

V gene TRBV5-5 combines with J gene TRBJ1-2, with 7 bases matching TRBD1. The CDR3 covers 14 residues. Germline assignment: CDR1 SGHKS and CDR2 YYEKEE (reference sequence). With 4 bases clipped from V and 5 bases from J, the junction kept 8 bases outside the gene matches. The CDR3 loop reads CASSELQGRYGYTF. The DNA for the CDR3 is TGTGCCAGCAGCGAACTACAGGGGAGGTATGGCTACACCTTC.

This clone showed up just once. The genes are TRBV5-1 and TRBJ2-5; 9 nucleotides match TRBD1. The V segment lost 4 bases and the J segment 5 bases; nucleotides outside the gene matches: 6. The CDR3 runs to 14 residues. CDR1 and CDR2 (germline): SGHRS, YFSETQ. The CDR3 DNA sequence: TGCGCCAGCAGCGTGACCGGGACAGGGGAGACCCAGTACTTC. It translates to CASSVTGTGETQYF.

V is TRBV5-1 and J is TRBJ1-4; D possibly corresponds to TRBD1 (6 bases). Trimming removed 4 bases from V and 5 bases from J, with 21 bases in between. Germline V gene data show CDR1 as SGHRS and CDR2 as YFSETQ. The CDR3 is made up of 17 amino acids. In DNA form, the CDR3 reads TGCGCCAGCAGCGACCCTCTTTCGACAGGAACAAATGAAAAACTGTTTTTT. Residues: CASSDPLSTGTNEKLFF.

V is TRBV5-1 and J is TRBJ2-3; 8 nucleotides line up with TRBD2. V was clipped by 2 bases and J by 5 bases; unmatched bases: 7. The germline V gene encodes CDR1 SGHRS and CDR2 YFSETQ. CDR3 length: 15 amino acids. The DNA of the CDR3 is TGCGCCAGCAGCTTCGAAATAGCGGGGAAAGATACGCAGTATTTT. It codes for CASSFEIAGKDTQYF. The full variable domain, in which reference TRBV5-1 and TRBJ2-3 provide the parts outside the CDR3, is KAGVTQTPRYLIKTRGQQVTLSCSPISGHRSVSWYQQTPGQGLQFLFEYFSETQRNKGNFPGRFSGRQFSNSRSEMNVSTLELGDSALYLCASSFEIAGKDTQYFGPGTRLTVL.